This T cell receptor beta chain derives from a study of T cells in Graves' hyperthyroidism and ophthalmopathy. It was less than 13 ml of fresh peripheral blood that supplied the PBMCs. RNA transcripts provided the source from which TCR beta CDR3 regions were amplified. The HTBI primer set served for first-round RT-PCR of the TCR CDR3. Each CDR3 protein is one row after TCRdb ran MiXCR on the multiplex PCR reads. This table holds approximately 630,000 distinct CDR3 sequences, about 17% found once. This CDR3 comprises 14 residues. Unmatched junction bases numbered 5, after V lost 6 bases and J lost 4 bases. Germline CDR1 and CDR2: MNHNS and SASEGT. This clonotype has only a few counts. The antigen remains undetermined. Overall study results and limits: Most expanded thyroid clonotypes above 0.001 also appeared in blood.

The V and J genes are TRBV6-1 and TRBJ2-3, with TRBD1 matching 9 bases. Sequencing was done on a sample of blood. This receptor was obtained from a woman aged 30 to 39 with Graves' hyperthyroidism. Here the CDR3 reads CASRPGQGPDTQYF. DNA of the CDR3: TGTGCCAGCAGGCCGGGACAGGGTCCAGATACGCAGTATTTT.